This TCR beta chain stems from a study of blood T cells in healthy people across ages. Across the whole study: When template switching was applied, about one barcoded beta molecule was captured per two T cells. Whole-study findings and limits: The long-lived group displayed more naive CD4+ cells, plus higher diversity, than the aged donors did.

Together with a sample-barcoded 5' primer, a J-beta primer mix was included in a second PCR lasting roughly 7 to 11 cycles. Every sample returned 2.5 million or more CDR3-containing paired-end reads. TCRdb reprocessed the 5' RACE reads with MiXCR, giving one entry per CDR3 protein. The repertoire holds about 940,000 distinct CDR3 sequences, with around 46% as singletons. With regard to this clonotype: Antigen unknown.

Donors were healthy Caucasian individuals from Russia aged about 6 to 100. The sequenced sample was blood. The receptor comes from a man aged 30 to 39 in good health.

Here the CDR3 reads CSVWGQGGRNTEAFF. CDR3 nucleotide sequence: TGCAGCGTTTGGGGCCAGGGGGGCCGGAACACTGAAGCTTTCTTT. This rearrangement joins TRBV29-1 to TRBJ1-1; 7 bases are a match to TRBD1. Germline-derived CDR1 and CDR2 are SQVTM and ANQGSEA. This CDR3 spans 15 amino acids. Trimming at V came to 5 bases and at J to 1 base, leaving 10 bases not matched to a gene.